This T cell receptor (beta chain) was captured in a study of post-analysis software for immune sequencing data. Overall study context: Multiple sclerosis in the patients followed relapsing-remitting, secondary progressive and progressive-relapsing courses. General observations from the study: TRBV segments more frequent in patients than in controls numbered roughly 5 and included TRBV5-6, TRBV5-1 and TRBV20-1. Samples prepared in the same batch strongly co-clustered by F measure.

This CDR3 has 14 residues. With 4 bases clipped from V and 3 bases from J, the junction kept 6 bases outside the gene matches. The germline V gene has CDR1 SGHVS and CDR2 FQNEAQ. The TCR beta cDNA libraries carried unique molecular identifiers. Roughly 470,000 cDNA molecules came from about 1 to 10 million T cells. TCRdb ran MiXCR on the PCR reads and lists one entry per CDR3 protein. The sample holds about 770,000 distinct CDR3 sequences; roughly 46% are singletons and the top ten take approximately 4.4%. This clonotype is a singleton in its sample. Antigen specificity is unknown. The receptor was derived from a girl aged 10-17 years with multiple sclerosis. The chain joins TRBV7-8 to TRBJ2-7; 7 bases fit TRBD1. Sample: blood. CDR3 in amino acids: CASSSNRDSYEQYF. In nucleotides, the CDR3 is TGTGCCAGCAGCTCAAACCGGGACAGCTACGAGCAGTACTTC. The full variable domain, in which reference TRBV7-8 and TRBJ2-7 provide the parts outside the CDR3, is GAGVSQSPRYKVAKRGQDVALRCDPISGHVSLFWYQQALGQGPEFLTYFQNEAQLDKSGLPSDRFFAERPEGSVSTLKIQRTQQEDSAVYLCASSSNRDSYEQYFGPGTRLTVT.